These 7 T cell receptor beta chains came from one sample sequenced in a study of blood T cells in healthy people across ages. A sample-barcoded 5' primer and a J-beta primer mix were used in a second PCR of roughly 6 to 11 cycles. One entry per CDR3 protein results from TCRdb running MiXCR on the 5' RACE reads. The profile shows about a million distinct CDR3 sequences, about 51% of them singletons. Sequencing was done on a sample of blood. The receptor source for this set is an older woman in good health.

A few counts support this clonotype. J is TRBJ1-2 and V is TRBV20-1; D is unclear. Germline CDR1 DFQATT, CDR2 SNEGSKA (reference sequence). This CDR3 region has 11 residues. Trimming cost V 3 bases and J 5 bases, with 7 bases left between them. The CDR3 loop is CSARAGYGYTF. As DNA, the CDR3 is TGCAGTGCTAGGGCCGGGTATGGCTACACCTTC.

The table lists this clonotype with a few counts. CDR3: CASFDRGKNIQYF. The CDR3 bases are TGTGCCAGCTTCGACAGGGGGAAAAACATTCAGTACTTC. The gene calls are TRBV28 and TRBJ2-4; the match to TRBD1 covers 9 bases. V lost 8 bases and J lost 4; bases outside the gene matches: 3. The CDR3 sequence is 13 residues long. Germline values: CDR1 MDHEN, CDR2 SYDVKM.

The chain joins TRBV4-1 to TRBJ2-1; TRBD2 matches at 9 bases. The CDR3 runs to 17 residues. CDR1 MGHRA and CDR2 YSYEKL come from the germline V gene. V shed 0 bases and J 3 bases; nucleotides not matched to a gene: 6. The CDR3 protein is CASSQEGSGRVYNEQFF. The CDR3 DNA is TGCGCCAGCAGCCAAGAAGGTAGCGGGAGAGTCTACAATGAGCAGTTCTTC.

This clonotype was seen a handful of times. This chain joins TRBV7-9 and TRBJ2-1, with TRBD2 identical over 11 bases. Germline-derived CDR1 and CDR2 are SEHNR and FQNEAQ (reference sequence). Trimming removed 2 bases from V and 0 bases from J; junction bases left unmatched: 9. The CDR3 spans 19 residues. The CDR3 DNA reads TGTGCCAGCAGCTTAAAGAGTAGCGGGAGGGGGAGCTCCTACAATGAGCAGTTCTTC. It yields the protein CASSLKSSGRGSSYNEQFF.

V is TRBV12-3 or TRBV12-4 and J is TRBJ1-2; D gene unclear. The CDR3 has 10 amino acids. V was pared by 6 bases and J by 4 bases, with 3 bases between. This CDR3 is CASSPYGYTF. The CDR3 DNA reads TGTGCCAGCAGCCCCTATGGCTACACCTTC.

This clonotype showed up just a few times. The CDR3 loop is CASSRDGTSYEQYF. As DNA, the CDR3 is TGTGCCAGCTCACGGGACGGGACCTCCTACGAGCAGTACTTC. The chain combines TRBV18 with TRBJ2-7; possibly TRBD1 or TRBD2 for D (5 bases each). Per germline, CDR1 KGHSH and CDR2 LQKENI. Trimming left V 4 bases short and J 0 bases short, with 10 bases between. This CDR3 comprises 14 residues.

The CDR3 region has the DNA TGTGCCAGCAGTTGGACACTTTATCAAGAGACCCAGTACTTC. It yields the protein CASSWTLYQETQYF. J is TRBJ2-5 and V is TRBV12-3 or TRBV12-4, with D maybe TRBD1 (5 bases). Trimming pared 4 bases from V and 2 bases from J, leaving 11 bases between. The CDR3 sequence is 14 residues long.